This is a list of T cell receptor beta chains from one sample in a study of Ad26.COV2.S vaccination and SARS-CoV-2 variants. The table came from immunoSEQ multiplex PCR; TCRdb's copy has only in-frame clones and leaves some out. The data contain 300,000 to 350,000 clones, around 89% of them singletons. The starting material was peripheral blood, obtained in a trial of Ad26.COV2.S vaccine versus placebo. All receptors derive from a person aged 18-65 years who received the Ad26.COV2.S COVID-19 vaccine or a placebo. Both conserved end residues are part of each CDR3. Each record gives: clone size, V gene, D gene, J gene, CDR3 DNA, CDR3 protein. A D gene is named only where the DNA matches it firmly. Expanded clones are given a class, and other clones once, few, many or no size at all.

clone size: once
V gene: TRBV28
D gene: -
J gene: TRBJ1-4
CDR3 DNA: TGTGCCAGCAGTTTATCCTCCGGGGTGAGGAGTGAAAAACTGTTTTTT
CDR3 protein: CASSLSSGVRSEKLFF

clone size: -
V gene: TRBV18
D gene: -
J gene: TRBJ2-3
CDR3 DNA: TGTGCCAGCTCACACTCGGACGTGCCAGATACGCAGTATTTT
CDR3 protein: CASSHSDVPDTQYF

clone size: -
V gene: TRBV5-1
D gene: TRBD1
J gene: TRBJ1-4
CDR3 DNA: TGCGCCAGCAGCTATGGGACAGGAGATGAAAAACTGTTTTTT
CDR3 protein: CASSYGTGDEKLFF

clone size: -
V gene: TRBV5-1
D gene: TRBD1
J gene: TRBJ1-1
CDR3 DNA: TGCGCCAGCAGCTGGGATGGGACAGAGAACACTGAAGCTTTCTTT
CDR3 protein: CASSWDGTENTEAFF

clone size: -
V gene: TRBV28
D gene: -
J gene: TRBJ1-4
CDR3 DNA: TGTGCCAGCGGTCTCTCGGGACGGGATGAAAAACTGTTTTTT
CDR3 protein: CASGLSGRDEKLFF

clone size: -
V gene: TRBV18
D gene: TRBD2
J gene: TRBJ2-5
CDR3 DNA: TGTGCCAGCTCACCACCTGGGCTAGCGGGAGCTCTCGAGACCCAGTACTTC
CDR3 protein: CASSPPGLAGALETQYF

clone size: -
V gene: TRBV4-2
D gene: -
J gene: TRBJ1-1
CDR3 DNA: TGTGCCAGCAGCCAATTGATCCAGACTGAAGCTTTCTTT
CDR3 protein: CASSQLIQTEAFF

clone size: -
V gene: TRBV27
D gene: TRBD1
J gene: TRBJ1-4
CDR3 DNA: TGTGCCAGCAGTTTTTCACAGGGGGCGAGTGAAAAACTGTTTTTT
CDR3 protein: CASSFSQGASEKLFF

clone size: -
V gene: TRBV7-2
D gene: TRBD1
J gene: TRBJ1-4
CDR3 DNA: TGTGCCAGCAGCTTAGTTGGGGGACAGGGTAATGAAAAACTGTTTTTT
CDR3 protein: CASSLVGGQGNEKLFF

clone size: -
V gene: TRBV6-5
D gene: TRBD2
J gene: TRBJ2-1
CDR3 DNA: TGTGCCACCAGGCGGGAGGGCCTAAATGAGCAGTTCTTC
CDR3 protein: CATRREGLNEQFF

clone size: -
V gene: TRBV7-2
D gene: -
J gene: TRBJ2-1
CDR3 DNA: TGTGCCAGCAGCTTAAGGAGGATGAGCTCCTACAATGAGCAGTTCTTC
CDR3 protein: CASSLRRMSSYNEQFF

clone size: -
V gene: TRBV19
D gene: -
J gene: TRBJ1-1
CDR3 DNA: TGTGCCAGTGAGACAGTTGGAGGAGACACTGAAGCTTTCTTT
CDR3 protein: CASETVGGDTEAFF

clone size: -
V gene: TRBV3-1/TRBV3-2
D gene: TRBD1
J gene: TRBJ2-3
CDR3 DNA: TGTGCCAGCAGCCTAGGGACAGGGTTACGCGGAGATACGCAGTATTTT
CDR3 protein: CASSLGTGLRGDTQYF

clone size: -
V gene: TRBV30
D gene: -
J gene: TRBJ1-4
CDR3 DNA: TGTGCCTGGAGTTCGAACAGTTTGTCTAATGAAAAACTGTTTTTT
CDR3 protein: CAWSSNSLSNEKLFF

clone size: -
V gene: TRBV5-1
D gene: TRBD2
J gene: TRBJ2-2
CDR3 DNA: TGCGCCAGCAGCTTTCTAGCGGGGAACACCGGGGAGCTGTTTTTT
CDR3 protein: CASSFLAGNTGELFF

clone size: once
V gene: TRBV9
D gene: TRBD1
J gene: TRBJ1-1
CDR3 DNA: TGTGCCAGCAGCGTCCGAGGACAGGCAAACACTGAAGCTTTCTTT
CDR3 protein: CASSVRGQANTEAFF

clone size: -
V gene: TRBV7-9
D gene: -
J gene: TRBJ2-2
CDR3 DNA: TGTGCCAGCAGCTTACCTTCCACAGTTGCCGGGGAGCTGTTTTTT
CDR3 protein: CASSLPSTVAGELFF

clone size: -
V gene: TRBV19
D gene: -
J gene: TRBJ1-2
CDR3 DNA: TGTGCCAGTAGTATTTTCCAGGGCGTTAGAGGCTACACCTTC
CDR3 protein: CASSIFQGVRGYTF

clone size: -
V gene: TRBV18
D gene: TRBD1
J gene: TRBJ2-1
CDR3 DNA: TGTGCCAGCTCAAAAACTCGGGACAGATCCTACAATGAGCAGTTCTTC
CDR3 protein: CASSKTRDRSYNEQFF

clone size: -
V gene: TRBV5-6
D gene: TRBD1
J gene: TRBJ1-5
CDR3 DNA: TGTGCCAGCAGCTTCCAGGGGGAGATGCAGCCCCAGCATTTT
CDR3 protein: CASSFQGEMQPQHF

clone size: -
V gene: TRBV14
D gene: -
J gene: TRBJ1-5
CDR3 DNA: TGTGCCAGCAGCCAATCAGGGGCCGGGCCCCAGCATTTT
CDR3 protein: CASSQSGAGPQHF

clone size: -
V gene: TRBV28
D gene: TRBD1
J gene: TRBJ2-7
CDR3 DNA: TGTGCCAGCAGCCCTCCGGGACAGCTCCGCTACGAGCAGTACTTC
CDR3 protein: CASSPPGQLRYEQYF

clone size: few
V gene: TRBV11-3
D gene: TRBD1
J gene: TRBJ2-1
CDR3 DNA: TGTGCCAGCAGCTTAGGCCGGGACAGGGTTTATGAGCAGTTCTTC
CDR3 protein: CASSLGRDRVYEQFF

clone size: -
V gene: TRBV19
D gene: TRBD2
J gene: TRBJ2-1
CDR3 DNA: TGTGCCAGTAGGGGACTAGCGGGAAGCTCCTACAATGAGCAGTTCTTC
CDR3 protein: CASRGLAGSSYNEQFF

clone size: -
V gene: TRBV7-9
D gene: -
J gene: TRBJ2-5
CDR3 DNA: TGTGCCAGCAGCGGGCCAGCTCAAGAGACCCAGTACTTC
CDR3 protein: CASSGPAQETQYF

clone size: -
V gene: TRBV6-5
D gene: -
J gene: TRBJ2-5
CDR3 DNA: TGTGCCAGCAGTCACAGGGAGGGAGAGACCCAGTACTTC
CDR3 protein: CASSHREGETQYF

clone size: -
V gene: TRBV6-5
D gene: -
J gene: TRBJ2-7
CDR3 DNA: TGTGCCAGCAGGAGGGCAGGGTCCTACGAGCAGTACTTC
CDR3 protein: CASRRAGSYEQYF

clone size: -
V gene: TRBV29-1
D gene: -
J gene: TRBJ2-3
CDR3 DNA: TGCAGCGTTGAGCTGGGCCAGCTGGGGGATACGCAGTATTTT
CDR3 protein: CSVELGQLGDTQYF

clone size: -
V gene: TRBV5-5
D gene: -
J gene: TRBJ1-6
CDR3 DNA: TGTGCCAGCAGCTTGGCACGGACCAATTCACCCCTCCACTTT
CDR3 protein: CASSLARTNSPLHF

clone size: -
V gene: TRBV7-3
D gene: TRBD1
J gene: TRBJ2-2
CDR3 DNA: TGTGCCAGCAGCTCCCCTTCCGGGACAGACACCGGGGAGCTGTTTTTT
CDR3 protein: CASSSPSGTDTGELFF

clone size: -
V gene: TRBV28
D gene: -
J gene: TRBJ1-5
CDR3 DNA: TGTGCCAGCAGTTTTTCCCGGGGGAGCAATCAGCCCCAGCATTTT
CDR3 protein: CASSFSRGSNQPQHF

clone size: -
V gene: TRBV7-9
D gene: -
J gene: TRBJ2-7
CDR3 DNA: TGTGCCAGCAGCCAGAGCTCCTACGAGCAGTACTTC
CDR3 protein: CASSQSSYEQYF

clone size: -
V gene: TRBV28
D gene: TRBD2
J gene: TRBJ2-1
CDR3 DNA: TGTGCCAGCAGTCCCGCCCGGACTAGCGGGAGGGCGGGGGAGCAGTTCTTC
CDR3 protein: CASSPARTSGRAGEQFF

clone size: once
V gene: TRBV7-2
D gene: -
J gene: TRBJ2-7
CDR3 DNA: TGTGCCAGCAGCTTATATAACAGCCCTGAGCAGTACTTC
CDR3 protein: CASSLYNSPEQYF

clone size: -
V gene: TRBV14
D gene: -
J gene: TRBJ2-1
CDR3 DNA: TGTGCCAGCAGCCCCCCCGCCGGGGCCTCCTACAATGAGCAGTTCTTC
CDR3 protein: CASSPPAGASYNEQFF

clone size: -
V gene: TRBV13
D gene: -
J gene: TRBJ2-3
CDR3 DNA: TGTGCCAGCAGCTTAGGCCCCCTCGACGATACGCAGTATTTT
CDR3 protein: CASSLGPLDDTQYF

clone size: -
V gene: TRBV27
D gene: TRBD2
J gene: TRBJ2-1
CDR3 DNA: TGTGCCAGCAGTTCTCCAACTAGCGGGAAAAATGAGCAGTTCTTC
CDR3 protein: CASSSPTSGKNEQFF

clone size: -
V gene: TRBV12-5
D gene: -
J gene: TRBJ1-1
CDR3 DNA: TGTGCTAGTGGTTTGTCTAGGTTGGTTGGTCTTAGGACAACCACTGAAGCTTTCTTT
CDR3 protein: CASGLSRLVGLRTTTEAFF

clone size: -
V gene: TRBV5-1
D gene: -
J gene: TRBJ1-5
CDR3 DNA: TGCGCCAGCAGCTTGTACAGGGGCAATCAGCCCCAGCATTTT
CDR3 protein: CASSLYRGNQPQHF

clone size: once
V gene: TRBV15
D gene: -
J gene: TRBJ2-1
CDR3 DNA: TGTGCCACGAAGGAGGGGGAGGGCGGATACAATGAGCAGTTCTTC
CDR3 protein: CATKEGEGGYNEQFF